This entry lists 25 T cell receptor beta chains sequenced from one sample in a study of metastatic and nonmetastatic thyroid tumors. TCRdb re-analyzed the PCR reads through MiXCR. Of tens of thousands of clones listed, roughly 17% are singletons. Treatment of any kind had been given to no patient before thyroid surgery. Sequencing used blood. These receptors were taken from a male donor with papillary thyroid cancer or a benign thyroid nodule (not recorded which). Some clones in this sample may be carry-over from other donors' samples.

This clone was counted many times. V is TRBV6-2 or TRBV6-3 and J is TRBJ2-4; 11 positions match TRBD1. The CDR3 is 16 amino acids. The germline V gene has CDR1 MNHEY and CDR2 SVGEGT. The V gene end was trimmed by 6 bases and the J gene end by 8 bases; junction bases not matched to a gene: 12. The CDR3 DNA is TGTGCCAGCAGGACCCCTCGCGGGACAGGGGGTGACATTCAGTACTTC. It yields the protein CASRTPRGTGGDIQYF.

This clone was recorded a few times. J is TRBJ2-7 and V is TRBV6-2 or TRBV6-3; weak D call: TRBD1 (7 bases). Per germline, CDR1 MNHEY and CDR2 SVGEGT. V lost 2 bases and J 6 bases, leaving 17 bases between the germline ends. The CDR3 is 15 residues long. Written as DNA, the CDR3 is TGTGCCAGCAGTTACAGTCGGAGGGGGCACGGCGAGCAGTACTTC. Amino acids: CASSYSRRGHGEQYF.

This chain uses TRBV5-1 with TRBJ2-7; TRBD2 matches at 8 bases. The V gene end was trimmed by 3 bases and the J gene end by 2 bases; junction bases not matched to a gene: 7. The CDR3 covers 15 residues. Looked up from germline, CDR1 is SGHRS and CDR2 is YFSETQ. The CDR3 nucleotides read TGCGCCAGCAGCTCACCGGGACTAGGCACCTACGAGCAGTACTTC. It specifies CASSSPGLGTYEQYF.

This clone was recorded at least ten times. The V call is TRBV7-2, the J call TRBJ2-3; D not resolved. V was pared by 0 bases and J by 4 bases, with 5 bases between. This CDR3 has 13 amino acids. Looked up from germline, CDR1 is SGHTA and CDR2 is FQGNSA. The DNA for the CDR3 is TGTGCCAGCAGCTTAGCGGTTCCAGATACGCAGTATTTT. Amino acid sequence: CASSLAVPDTQYF.

A few counts support this clone. Relative to the germline gene, one junction end is altered; a read error may explain this. The J gene is TRBJ1-1, the V gene TRBV20-1; a possible D gene is TRBD1 (6 bases). The CDR3 contains 15 residues. The V gene's germline CDR1 is DFQATT and CDR2 SNEGSKA (reference sequence). CDR3 coding DNA: TGCAGTGGTCACAGGGATTGTGAGTTGAACACTGAAGTTTTCTTT. Translated: CSGHRDCELNTEVFF.

The sample holds many counts of this clone. This chain uses TRBV20-1 with TRBJ2-7; TRBD2 agrees at 11 bases. The CDR3 consists of 15 residues. The trim removed 1 base at V and 5 bases at J, leaving 7 bases unmatched. From germline, CDR1 is DFQATT and CDR2 SNEGSKA (reference sequence). DNA for the CDR3: TGCAGTGCTAGAGGACTAGCGGGGACCCCACACGAGCAGTACTTC. Residues: CSARGLAGTPHEQYF.

Many counts were recorded for this clone. The genes are TRBV10-3 and TRBJ2-3, with no clear D. The CDR3 loop spans 14 amino acids. The germline V and J ends were trimmed by 7 bases and 2 bases, with 13 bases remaining between them. Looked up from germline, CDR1 is ENHRY and CDR2 is SYGVKD. The chain's CDR3 is CAINNLQTTDTQYF. For the CDR3, the DNA is TGTGCCATCAATAATCTGCAAACCACAGATACGCAGTATTTT.

This clone was observed at least ten times. The chain links TRBV9 to TRBJ1-6, with a weak D call TRBD1 (6 bases). CDR1 and CDR2 from the germline V gene are SGDLS and YYNGEE. Trimming left V 4 bases short and J 11 bases short, with 25 bases between. The CDR3 is 17 amino acids. CDR3 in DNA: TGTGCCAGCAGCTCCCTGGAGGGGGGCTCCCTAGGCACACCCCTCCACTTT. Its protein product is CASSSLEGGSLGTPLHF.

There are a few counts of this clone. The CDR3 is CASSKTWPGGPSEQYF. CDR3 DNA sequence: TGTGCCAGCAGTAAGACCTGGCCGGGAGGGCCTAGCGAGCAGTACTTC. The chain is built from TRBV6-1 and TRBJ2-7, with TRBD2 matching 8 bases. With V trimmed by 5 bases and J by 6 bases, 15 bases remained unmatched. Germline-derived CDR1 and CDR2 are MNHNS and SASEGT. The CDR3 is made up of 16 amino acids.

This clone was recorded at least ten times. This chain joins TRBV6-1 and TRBJ2-5; TRBD1 matches at 10 bases. The CDR3 has 16 amino acids. CDR1 and CDR2 from the germline V gene are MNHNS and SASEGT. Trimming at V came to 2 bases and at J to 7 bases, leaving 10 bases not matched to a gene. This chain's CDR3 is CASSEFPGQGISTQYF. CDR3 in DNA: TGTGCCAGCAGTGAATTCCCGGGACAGGGGATTTCGACCCAGTACTTC.

This clone showed up many times. This chain links TRBV12-3 or TRBV12-4 with TRBJ1-2; TRBD1 aligns across 7 bases. V lost 3 bases to trimming and J lost 4 bases; unmatched junction nucleotides: 2. This CDR3 comprises 13 residues. CDR3 bases: TGTGCCAGCAGTTTCGGGACAGCCTATGGCTACACCTTC. Protein product: CASSFGTAYGYTF.

This clone was seen repeatedly, ten times or more. The chain has TRBV6-4 and TRBJ2-1; a possible D gene is TRBD2 (5 bases). Per the germline V gene, CDR1 is MRHNA and CDR2 is SNTAGT. The CDR3 length is 15 residues. The V gene lost 2 bases and the J gene lost 10 bases, with 18 bases spanning the gap. Here the CDR3 reads CASSDRSSGYSEQFF. The CDR3 coding sequence is TGTGCCAGCAGTGACAGATCTTCGGGGTATTCGGAGCAGTTCTTC.

This clone was observed at least ten times. The chain carries TRBV27 and TRBJ1-5; 9 nucleotides line up with TRBD1. The CDR3 covers 15 residues. V shed 6 bases, J shed 1 base, and the junction held 4 bases outside the gene matches. In germline, CDR1 is MNHEY, CDR2 SMNVEV (reference sequence). The CDR3 here is CASSADRGSNQPQHF. The CDR3 nucleotides are TGTGCCAGCAGCGCAGACAGGGGGAGCAATCAGCCCCAGCATTTT.

This clone was observed at least ten times. The chain carries TRBV20-1 and TRBJ2-5; TRBD1 matches at 9 bases. This CDR3 contains 14 residues. The germline CDR1 and CDR2 sequences are DFQATT and SNEGSKA (reference sequence). The junction had 10 bases not matched to a gene; V was cut back by 6 bases and J by 5 bases. CDR3 coding DNA: TGCAGTGCCCACAAAGACGGACAGGGGGAGACCCAGTACTTC. This gives the protein CSAHKDGQGETQYF.

The chain recombines TRBV6-1 with TRBJ2-1; 9 nucleotides line up with TRBD2. CDR1 and CDR2 from the germline V gene are MNHNS and SASEGT. The CDR3 has 15 amino acids. V lost 3 bases to trimming and J lost 2 bases; unmatched junction nucleotides: 2. The CDR3 region is CASSDAGGPYNEQFF. DNA for the CDR3: TGTGCCAGCAGTGATGCGGGAGGGCCCTACAATGAGCAGTTCTTC.

At least ten counts were recorded for this clone. This rearrangement joins TRBV7-8 to TRBJ2-1; 9 positions match TRBD2. Trimming removed 5 bases from V and 4 bases from J; junction bases left unmatched: 9. Germline lookup yields CDR1 SGHVS and CDR2 FQNEAQ. CDR3 size: 16 residues. The CDR3 DNA reads as TGTGCCAGCAGCCCAGAAACTAGCGGGCTATACAATGAGCAGTTCTTC. Encoded protein: CASSPETSGLYNEQFF.

This clone was recorded at least ten times. The genes are TRBV19 and TRBJ1-5, with 8 bases identical to TRBD1. Germline lookup yields CDR1 LNHDA and CDR2 SQIVND (reference sequence). CDR3 length: 15 residues. With 6 bases clipped from V and 3 bases from J, the junction kept 7 bases outside the gene matches. Here the CDR3 DNA reads TGTGCCAGTAGCCCAGGGACAGGCCTCAATCAGCCCCAGCATTTT. It yields the protein CASSPGTGLNQPQHF.

This clone appeared a few times. V and J are TRBV6-1 and TRBJ2-5; no definite D call. V lost 5 bases and J lost 3, with 10 bases in between. This CDR3 region has 13 residues. In germline, CDR1 is MNHNS, CDR2 SASEGT. In DNA form, the CDR3 reads TGTGCCAGCAGTCCCCAGCCGGAAGAGACCCAGTACTTC. Translated, it gives CASSPQPEETQYF.

The chain couples TRBV7-9 to TRBJ2-5, with D perhaps TRBD1 (6 bases). V was clipped by 0 bases and J by 8 bases, with 10 bases between them. CDR3 length equals 13 residues. CDR1 SEHNR and CDR2 FQNEAQ come from the germline V gene (reference sequence). This chain's CDR3 is CASSLAVGGTQYF. The DNA of the CDR3 is TGTGCCAGCAGCTTAGCTGTAGGGGGAACCCAGTACTTC.

This clone was counted ten times or more. V gene TRBV28 combines with J gene TRBJ2-2; D is possibly TRBD1 (5 bases). The CDR3 is made up of 15 amino acids. V gave up 8 bases and J gave up 0 bases, with 13 bases separating them. CDR1 is MDHEN, CDR2 SYDVKM, per germline. CDR3 region: CASQLPGSNTGELFF. In DNA form, the CDR3 reads TGTGCCAGCCAACTTCCAGGGTCGAACACCGGGGAGCTGTTTTTT.

This clone was recorded many times. Other nucleotide sequences from this sample produce the same CDR3. The V call is TRBV7-9, the J call TRBJ1-2; D may be TRBD1 (5 bases). From germline, CDR1 is SEHNR and CDR2 FQNEAQ (reference sequence). V was shortened by 5 bases and J by 2 bases, with 9 bases between the two germline ends. There are 13 residues in the CDR3. CDR3 bases: TGTGCCAGCAGCCTGGGACTCAACTATGGCTACACCTTC. Translated: CASSLGLNYGYTF.

This clone has a handful of counts. An end of the junction differs from the germline gene, which may be a read error. In the same sample, other DNA sequences code for this CDR3. The rearrangement joins TRBV6-1 to TRBJ2-1; tentatively, D is TRBD2 (6 bases). This CDR3 comprises 15 residues. Germline V lookup: CDR1 MNHNS, CDR2 SASEGT. The CDR3 DNA sequence: TGTGCCAGCAGCTTCGGAGGGACGGACTACAATGAGCAATTCTTC. Amino acid sequence: CASSFGGTDYNEQFF.

The sample holds many counts of this clone. This chain connects TRBV11-2 to TRBJ2-1; D is undetermined. The CDR3 spans 16 residues. V was pared by 1 base and J by 7 bases, with 17 bases between. Germline V CDR1 and CDR2: SGHAT, FQNNGV. CDR3 region: CASSLGTVSRENEQFF. The CDR3 DNA is TGTGCCAGCAGCTTAGGGACGGTGAGTCGAGAGAATGAGCAGTTCTTC.

The table lists this clone with many counts. The chain couples TRBV18 to TRBJ1-1; TRBD1 matches at 7 bases. The J segment lost 3 bases and the V segment lost 1 base, leaving 5 bases of the junction unmatched. This CDR3 spans 15 amino acids. Germline V gene sequence: CDR1 KGHSH, CDR2 LQKENI. CDR3 protein: CASSPLDRADTEAFF. In DNA form, the CDR3 reads TGTGCCAGCTCACCACTTGACAGGGCAGACACTGAAGCTTTCTTT. The variable domain in full, completed from reference TRBV18 and TRBJ1-1, reads NAGVMQNPRHLVRRRGQEARLRCSPMKGHSHVYWYRQLPEEGLKFMVYLQKENIIDESGMPKERFSAEFPKEGPSILRIQQVVRGDSAAYFCASSPLDRADTEAFFGQGTRLTVV.

This clone has a count of ten or more. This chain joins TRBV7-2 and TRBJ2-7; the match to TRBD2 covers 12 bases. Germline assignment: CDR1 SGHTA and CDR2 FQGNSA. V lost 8 bases, J lost 3 bases, and 14 bases stayed unmatched. The CDR3 contains 17 residues. CDR3 nucleotides: TGTGCCAGCGCGGAGACTAGCGGGAGTAGATTAGGCTACGAGCAGTACTTC. Amino acid sequence: CASAETSGSRLGYEQYF.